The 3 T cell receptor beta chains presented below share a single source sample, sequenced in a study of OX40 agonist ivuxolimab in advanced cancers. Measured with immunoSEQ multiplex PCR; TCRdb has only the in-frame clones, and not every one. This table holds approximately 50,000 clones, around 90% found once. This specimen consisted of CD4+ or CD8+ T cells sorted from blood, obtained in a trial of the OX40 agonist ivuxolimab. All receptors come from an adult with an advanced solid tumor such as melanoma, head and neck, liver or kidney cancer.

The chain uses TRBV6-6 and TRBJ2-7; 11 bases fit TRBD2. Germline V gives CDR1 MNHNY, CDR2 SVGAGI (reference sequence). The junction had 5 bases not matched to a gene; V was cut back by 6 bases and J by 4 bases. This CDR3 comprises 14 residues. This CDR3 reads CASRRTSGPYEQYF. Written as DNA, the CDR3 is TGTGCCAGCAGGAGGACTAGCGGGCCGTACGAGCAGTACTTC.

This chain connects TRBV25-1 to TRBJ2-1, with 7 bases lining up with TRBD1. CDR1 and CDR2 (germline): MGHDK, SYGVNS. Germline trimming cut 3 bases from V and 13 bases from J; bases unmatched to any gene: 18. The CDR3 has 16 residues. CDR3 in DNA: TGTGCCAGCAGTGACTTACAGGGGAGTCCATCGAACACTCAGTTCTTC. Translated, it gives CASSDLQGSPSNTQFF.

This chain joins TRBV10-3 and TRBJ2-1, with D uncertain. V gave up 4 bases and J gave up 0 bases, with 16 bases separating them. This CDR3 spans 17 amino acids. Germline V CDR1 and CDR2: ENHRY, SYGVKD. The CDR3 protein is CAISALGPPDSYNEQFF. In DNA, the CDR3 is TGTGCCATCAGTGCGCTTGGCCCCCCGGACTCCTACAATGAGCAGTTCTTC.